This TCR beta chain comes out of a study of blood T cell repertoires in COVID-19. Germline V gene sequence: CDR1 SGHTA, CDR2 FQGNSA. With 5 bases clipped from V and 4 bases from J, the junction kept 3 bases outside the gene matches. The CDR3 is 13 amino acids. Recruitment covered about 26 US areas and drew participants whose ages spanned roughly 18 to 100 years. In Cohort 3, a recovered donor had either two negative PCRs, clearance, or symptom resolution. The table came from immunoSEQ multiplex PCR; TCRdb's copy has only in-frame clones and leaves some out. This table holds about 270,000 clones, around 84% found once.

The source of this sequence is a man aged 18 to 35 who had recovered from COVID-19. The specimen was PBMCs or T cells enriched from blood (not recorded which). J is TRBJ2-5 and V is TRBV7-2, with 8 positions matching TRBD2. In DNA, the CDR3 is TGTGCCAGCAGCCTGGGACTAGGAGAGACCCAGTACTTC. It is translated as CASSLGLGETQYF.